The 20 T cell receptor beta chains below all came from one sample that was sequenced in a study of blood T cells in healthy people across ages. Alongside a J-beta primer mix, a sample-barcoded 5' primer served in a second PCR lasting about 7 to 11 cycles. TCRdb processed the 5' RACE reads anew with MiXCR; each CDR3 protein has one entry. The repertoire consists of 1.2 million to 1.5 million distinct CDR3 sequences, with approximately 59% occurring once and the leading ten covering roughly 6.3%. Source material: blood. These TCRs come from a man aged 18 to 29 in good health.

This clonotype has only a few counts. The chain combines TRBV7-2 with TRBJ2-4; D tentatively reads TRBD1 or TRBD2 (5 bases each). Germline CDR1 and CDR2: SGHTA and FQGNSA. V was clipped by 5 bases and J by 8 bases, with 19 bases between them. The CDR3 contains 15 residues. The CDR3 coding sequence is TGTGCCAGCAGCCCCCTGAAGGGGAGATTGGACATTCAGTACTTC. This gives the protein CASSPLKGRLDIQYF. Full variable domain (outside the CDR3, taken from reference TRBV7-2 and TRBJ2-4): GAGVSQSPSNKVTEKGKDVELRCDPISGHTALYWYRQSLGQGLEFLIYFQGNSAPDKSGLPSDRFSAERTGGSVSTLTIQRTQQEDSAVYLCASSPLKGRLDIQYFGAGTRLSVL.

The rearrangement links TRBV2 to TRBJ2-5, with 12 bases fitting TRBD2. Germline V gene data show CDR1 as SNHLY and CDR2 as FYNNEI. The junction had 1 base not matched to a gene; V was cut back by 2 bases and J by 3 bases. There are 15 residues in the CDR3. CDR3 protein: CASSEWTSGKETQYF. The CDR3 DNA sequence: TGTGCCAGCAGTGAATGGACTAGCGGGAAAGAGACCCAGTACTTC. The whole variable domain, filled in from reference TRBV2 and TRBJ2-5, reads EPEVTQTPSHQVTQMGQEVILRCVPISNHLYFYWYRQILGQKVEFLVSFYNNEISEKSEIFDDQFSVERPDGSNFTLKIRSTKLEDSAMYFCASSEWTSGKETQYFGPGTRLLVL.

J is TRBJ1-1 and V is TRBV21-1; TRBD1 was called by the table and not checked on the DNA. TRBV21-1 is listed as a pseudogene. The CDR3 runs to 15 residues. CDR3 sequence: CASSLRWSLNTEAFF. The CDR3, as DNA: TGTGCCAGCAGCCTAAGGTGGTCCCTGAACACTGAAGCTTTCTTT.

There are a few counts of this clonotype. The V and J genes are TRBV12-3 or TRBV12-4 and TRBJ1-6; tentative D call: TRBD1 (6 bases). Trimming stripped 3 bases from V and 12 bases from J, with 15 bases between. The CDR3 is 14 residues long. The CDR3 nucleotides are TGTGCCAGCAGTTTTGGCAGGGGAAGTCAACCCCTCCACTTT. This codes for CASSFGRGSQPLHF.

The rearrangement uses TRBV3-1 and TRBJ2-2, with a weak D call TRBD2 (5 bases). Trimming left V 1 base short and J 3 bases short, with 24 bases between. Germline CDR1 and CDR2: LGHDT and YNNKEL (reference sequence). CDR3 length equals 20 residues. CDR3 residues: CASSQGVELRAHLDTGELFF. CDR3 bases: TGTGCCAGCAGCCAAGGGGTCGAGTTGCGGGCCCACTTGGACACCGGGGAGCTGTTTTTT.

This chain connects TRBV7-2 to TRBJ2-1; 7 nucleotides align to TRBD1. The CDR3 has 16 amino acids. From germline, CDR1 is SGHTA and CDR2 FQGNSA. V shed 5 bases, J shed 9 bases, and the junction held 16 bases outside the gene matches. CDR3 sequence: CASSPKRTGRAGEQFF. CDR3 nucleotide sequence: TGTGCCAGCAGCCCGAAGAGGACAGGCCGGGCAGGTGAGCAGTTCTTC.

The rearrangement joins TRBV20-1 to TRBJ2-7, with D uncertain. The CDR3 sequence is 15 residues long. The germline V and J ends were trimmed by 4 bases and 7 bases, with 23 bases remaining between them. Germline CDR1 reads DFQATT; CDR2 reads SNEGSKA (reference sequence). DNA of the CDR3: TGCAGTGCTAAGTCTCACAAGAGCTCCTACAATGAGCAGTACTTC. It specifies CSAKSHKSSYNEQYF.

V is TRBV7-9 and J is TRBJ1-5; 8 bases are shared with TRBD1. Per the germline V gene, CDR1 is SEHNR and CDR2 is FQNEAQ (reference sequence). Trimming cost V 5 bases and J 0 bases; bases outside gene matches: 3. This CDR3 contains 15 residues. The CDR3 is CASSGDRISNQPQHF. CDR3 nucleotides: TGTGCCAGCAGCGGGGACAGGATTAGCAATCAGCCCCAGCATTTT.

The chain joins TRBV6-2 or TRBV6-3 to TRBJ1-2; possibly TRBD1 for D (6 bases). This CDR3 is 16 amino acids long. Trimming took off 5 bases at V and 3 bases at J, with 19 bases between the two ends. Germline CDR1 is MNHEY and CDR2 is SVGEGT. The DNA for the CDR3 is TGTGCCAGCAGTCCCGCCAGGGGAAACATCCACTATGGCTACACCTTC. This encodes CASSPARGNIHYGYTF.

This sequence joins TRBV20-1 and TRBJ2-5, with D possibly TRBD2 on 6 matching bases. The germline V gene encodes CDR1 DFQATT and CDR2 SNEGSKA (reference sequence). This CDR3 is 16 amino acids long. Trimming shortened V by 0 bases and J by 4 bases, and 18 bases separated the two germline ends. The chain's CDR3 is CSARDSGRDDGETQYF. For the CDR3, the DNA is TGCAGTGCTAGAGATAGCGGCAGGGACGATGGAGAGACCCAGTACTTC.

The J gene is TRBJ2-5, the V gene TRBV12-3 or TRBV12-4; 11 positions match TRBD2. CDR3 size: 15 residues. With 5 bases clipped from V and 4 bases from J, the junction kept 6 bases outside the gene matches. In DNA, the CDR3 is TGTGCCAGCAGTCACACTAGCGGGAGTGGAGAGACCCAGTACTTC. Translation gives CASSHTSGSGETQYF.

This clonotype is a singleton in its sample. This chain connects TRBV10-3 to TRBJ1-3, with D uncertain. Trimming removed 2 bases from V and 3 bases from J, with 8 bases in between. From germline, CDR1 is ENHRY and CDR2 SYGVKD. The CDR3 sequence is 14 residues long. The CDR3 nucleotides read TGTGCCATCAGTGAGGGTGGACGTGGAAACACCATATATTTT. It yields the protein CAISEGGRGNTIYF.

The chain joins TRBV20-1 to TRBJ1-5; D gene uncertain. Germline V gives CDR1 DFQATT, CDR2 SNEGSKA (reference sequence). CDR3 length: 12 amino acids. V lost 7 bases, J lost 0 bases, and 7 bases lay in between. Here the CDR3 DNA reads TGCAGTGTTAGCCATAGCAATCAGCCCCAGCATTTT. Translating gives CSVSHSNQPQHF.

This rearrangement joins TRBV6-1 to TRBJ2-5, with D maybe TRBD2 (6 bases). This CDR3 is 15 amino acids long. The ends were cut back, 5 bases at V and 4 bases at J, with 17 bases in the middle. CDR1 is MNHNS and CDR2 is SASEGT in the germline V gene. CDR3 DNA: TGTGCCAGCAGTAGTCAGGGAGGAGGAGGAGAGACCCAGTACTTC. Translating it yields CASSSQGGGGETQYF.

This clonotype was counted only a few times. The rearrangement uses TRBV10-1 and TRBJ2-4; TRBD1 matches 7 bases. The J call may be faulty, since TRBJ2-7 better matches the DNA end. Germline V gene lookup returns CDR1 WNHNN and CDR2 SYGVQD (reference sequence). CDR3 length: 15 amino acids. CDR3 nucleotides: TGCGCCAGCCCTTCCGATCCGAGGGGGCGGAACGAGCAGTACTTC. It yields the protein CASPSDPRGRNEQYF.

The chain employs TRBV28 and TRBJ2-7; D gene uncertain. Trimming left V 3 bases short and J 3 bases short, with 18 bases between. The CDR3 is made up of 16 amino acids. Looked up from germline, CDR1 is MDHEN and CDR2 is SYDVKM. CDR3 sequence reads: CASSFSPLRRFYEQYF. CDR3 sequence (DNA): TGTGCCAGCAGTTTCTCTCCCTTACGGCGATTCTACGAGCAGTACTTC. Complete variable domain (other parts from reference TRBV28 and TRBJ2-7): DVKVTQSSRYLVKRTGEKVFLECVQDMDHENMFWYRQDPGLGLRLIYFSYDVKMKEKGDIPEGYSVSREKKERFSLILESASTNQTSMYLCASSFSPLRRFYEQYFGPGTRLTVT.

This clonotype turned up a few times. The rearrangement links TRBV20-1 to TRBJ1-6, with D unresolved. Germline CDR1 DFQATT, CDR2 SNEGSKA (reference sequence). The ends were cut back, 3 bases at V and 5 bases at J, with 8 bases in the middle. The length of the CDR3 is 13 residues. The DNA for the CDR3 is TGCAGTGCTAGGGGCAGAGATAATTCACCCCTCCACTTT. Protein sequence: CSARGRDNSPLHF.

This clonotype was recorded a few times. This chain links TRBV4-1 with TRBJ2-5; no definite D call. Trimming cost V 0 bases and J 5 bases, with 16 bases left between them. This CDR3 is 16 amino acids long. Germline V gene lookup returns CDR1 MGHRA and CDR2 YSYEKL. The CDR3 DNA sequence: TGCGCCAGCAGCCAAGAGCGTGGGTCAGGCGCGGAGACCCAGTACTTC. This encodes CASSQERGSGAETQYF.

V usage is TRBV7-2 and J usage is TRBJ1-2, with a tentative D call TRBD1 (6 bases). Deletions cut 4 bases from V and 6 bases from J, with 18 bases between. This CDR3 comprises 15 residues. Germline V CDR1 and CDR2: SGHTA, FQGNSA. For the CDR3, the DNA is TGTGCCAGCAGCTCCCTCGGTCAGGGGCTGGATGGCTACACCTTC. Protein sequence: CASSSLGQGLDGYTF.

This rearrangement joins TRBV20-1 to TRBJ2-7; D uncertain. CDR1 is DFQATT and CDR2 is SNEGSKA in the germline V gene (reference sequence). The CDR3 has 13 amino acids. V lost 3 bases to trimming and J lost 3 bases, with 12 bases between them. The CDR3 spells CSASHTLGYEQYF. The CDR3, as DNA: TGCAGTGCTAGCCACACGTTGGGCTACGAGCAGTACTTC.